Reported below is one T cell receptor beta chain. The antigen is unknown. Individual cDNA molecules were tagged with unique molecular identifiers, the study reported. TCRdb reprocessed the 5' RACE reads via MiXCR and lists one record per CDR3 protein. The sample lists approximately 70,000 distinct CDR3 sequences, 5% occurring once. The data derive from a study of early T cells in non-severe SARS-CoV-2 infection. About the study: RNA in bulk from unsorted whole blood was sequenced, and chains were unpaired.

CDR3 length: 12 residues. V lost 4 bases and J lost 3, with 7 bases in between. The germline V gene encodes CDR1 LGHDT and CDR2 YNNKEL (reference sequence). Study-level findings and limits: The study's VDJdb matching favored anti-spike CD8 responses and missed private and CD4 specificities.

The chain combines TRBV3-1 with TRBJ2-7; D not resolved. The sequencing used whole blood, collected at baseline. This sequence was found in an adult who was a healthcare worker with PCR-confirmed SARS-CoV-2 infection or an uninfected control (not recorded which). CDR3 in amino acids: CASSRNGYEQYF. Written as DNA, the CDR3 is TGTGCCAGCAGCCGAAACGGCTACGAGCAGTACTTC.